This TCR beta chain was documented in a study of T cell changes during pregnancy in multiple sclerosis. Sequencing was performed with immunoSEQ multiplex PCR; in TCRdb, only in-frame clones are kept and a portion is missing. The sample holds around 75,000 clones; approximately 95% are singletons and the top ten take 0.13% to 0.15%. Deletions cut 1 base from V and 3 bases from J, with 13 bases between. Germline V lookup: CDR1 SNHLY, CDR2 FYNNEI. CDR3 length equals 16 residues. The material sequenced was CD4+ T cells from peripheral blood mononuclear cells, taken after pregnancy. V and J are TRBV2 and TRBJ1-5, with TRBD1 as a possible D gene (5 bases). This clonotype originated in a female donor with multiple sclerosis, enrolled in a pregnancy study. CDR3 in amino acids: CASSEEAGPFNQPQHF. Written as DNA, the CDR3 is TGTGCCAGCAGTGAAGAGGCAGGGCCGTTCAATCAGCCCCAGCATTTT.